Presented here are 26 T cell receptor beta chains from one specimen sequenced in a study of a mutant IDH1 vaccine in newly diagnosed glioma. Stated time point: week 5, during vaccination. Topical imiquimod accompanied each vaccine dose, which consisted of 300 ug of mutant IDH1 20-mer peptide. These receptors have no identified antigens. The data were produced by immunoSEQ multiplex PCR, yet TCRdb's version contains in-frame clones alone and is incomplete. The data show around 34,000 clones, about three fifths seen once. The sequences come from PBMCs, collected from a glioma patient whose treatment included an IDH1 peptide vaccine. The receptor set was obtained from a woman aged 18-29 years with glioma.

The chain joins TRBV27 to TRBJ2-7, with D possibly being TRBD1 or TRBD2 (6 bases each). The CDR3 sequence is 15 residues long. The V gene's germline CDR1 is MNHEY and CDR2 SMNVEV (reference sequence). Trimming stripped 1 base from V and 2 bases from J, with 12 bases between. This chain's CDR3 is CASSLWGAPAYEQYF. As DNA, the CDR3 is TGTGCCAGCAGTTTATGGGGGGCCCCCGCCTACGAGCAGTACTTC.

The V and J genes are TRBV12-5 and TRBJ2-5, with 8 bases fitting TRBD2. The CDR3 length is 16 residues. The junction had 5 bases not matched to a gene; V was cut back by 0 bases and J by 2 bases. Looked up from germline, CDR1 is LGHNT and CDR2 is FRNRAP. CDR3 in DNA: TGTGCTAGTGGTTTGGTCTTGGGCGGGGGGCAAGAGACCCAGTACTTC. Amino acid sequence: CASGLVLGGGQETQYF.

V is TRBV5-1 and J is TRBJ2-2; D is perhaps TRBD2 (5 bases). CDR1 is SGHRS and CDR2 is YFSETQ in the germline V gene. Trimming pared 4 bases from V and 1 base from J, leaving 14 bases between. There are 16 residues in the CDR3. The CDR3 reads CASSVSGNLNTGELFF. CDR3 in DNA: TGCGCCAGCAGCGTATCCGGGAACCTGAACACCGGGGAGCTGTTTTTT.

This clone was seen a few times. The J gene is TRBJ2-1, the V gene TRBV4-3, with TRBD2 matching 10 bases. Losses at the gene ends were 0 bases for V and 8 bases for J; bases not matched to a gene: 7. CDR3 length equals 16 residues. Germline values: CDR1 LGHNA, CDR2 YSLEER. The CDR3 sequence: CASSQEHRLAGDEQFF. Written as DNA, the CDR3 is TGCGCCAGCAGCCAAGAACACAGACTAGCGGGTGATGAGCAGTTCTTC.

The chain uses TRBV7-6 and TRBJ2-1; TRBD1 is a possible D gene (6 bases). Trimming removed 1 base from V and 3 bases from J, with 13 bases in between. The length of the CDR3 is 16 residues. The germline CDR1 and CDR2 sequences are SGHVS and FNYEAQ. For the CDR3, the DNA is TGTGCCAGCAGCTTAGTGGGGGCCTCAGGCTACAATGAGCAGTTCTTC. This translates into CASSLVGASGYNEQFF.

In this sample, this clone turned up a few times. This rearrangement joins TRBV6-5 to TRBJ2-5; D uncertain. The CDR3 spans 13 residues. The germline V gene encodes CDR1 MNHEY and CDR2 SVGAGI. V lost 1 base and J 4 bases, leaving 7 bases between the germline ends. CDR3 loop: CASSYFAGETQYF. In DNA, the CDR3 is TGTGCCAGCAGTTACTTCGCCGGAGAGACCCAGTACTTC.

The gene calls are TRBV9 and TRBJ1-4; no reliable D call. Deletions cut 0 bases from V and 8 bases from J, with 14 bases between. Germline CDR1 and CDR2: SGDLS and YYNGEE. CDR3 length: 15 residues. Here the CDR3 DNA reads TGTGCCAGCAGCGTAGGGTGGAGGGCTGTAGAAAAACTGTTTTTT. Encoded protein: CASSVGWRAVEKLFF.

About this clone itself: The junction departs from the called germline gene at one end, perhaps through a read error. J is TRBJ1-1 and V is TRBV7-2, with TRBD1 as a possible D gene (5 bases). Germline assignment: CDR1 SGHTA and CDR2 FQGNSA. This CDR3 is 13 amino acids long. The CDR3 loop reads CASTLGVWTEAFF. The CDR3 DNA sequence: TGTGCCAGCACCTTAGGGGTATGGACTGAAGCTTTCTTT.

The rearrangement joins TRBV4-1 to TRBJ2-2; TRBD2 agrees at 16 bases. The V gene's germline CDR1 is MGHRA and CDR2 YSYEKL. The trim removed 1 base at V and 3 bases at J, leaving 8 bases unmatched. This CDR3 spans 20 amino acids. The CDR3 DNA follows: TGCGCCAGCAGCCAAGGTTTGGGACTAGCGGGAGGGCCATACACCGGGGAGCTGTTTTTT. Amino acid sequence: CASSQGLGLAGGPYTGELFF.

V and J are TRBV10-3 and TRBJ2-3; D is possibly TRBD1 or TRBD2 (6 bases each). CDR1 and CDR2 (germline): ENHRY, SYGVKD. The CDR3 sequence is 15 residues long. Trimming cost V 5 bases and J 0 bases, with 12 bases left between them. The CDR3 DNA sequence: TGTGCCATCAGTCCGGGGGCGGGGAGCACAGATACGCAGTATTTT. It encodes CAISPGAGSTDTQYF.

The chain carries TRBV5-1 and TRBJ2-3; TRBD2 aligns across 7 bases. Trimming removed 3 bases from V and 2 bases from J; junction bases left unmatched: 6. Germline lookup yields CDR1 SGHRS and CDR2 YFSETQ. The CDR3 is made up of 15 amino acids. The CDR3 DNA is TGCGCCAGCAGCTCCCTACTAGCGATCACAGATACGCAGTATTTT. Encoded protein: CASSSLLAITDTQYF.

For this clone: The sample has other DNA sequences that encode this CDR3 too. The V gene is TRBV4-2, the J gene TRBJ1-4, with TRBD1 identical over 7 bases. The CDR3 sequence is 14 residues long. In germline, CDR1 is LGHNA, CDR2 YNFKEQ. The J segment lost 4 bases and the V segment lost 1 base, leaving 0 bases of the junction unmatched. CDR3 DNA sequence: TGTGCCAGCAGCCAAGGACAGGGTAATGAAAAACTGTTTTTT. Translating it yields CASSQGQGNEKLFF.

The genes are TRBV2 and TRBJ2-7; D remains ambiguous. Germline assignment: CDR1 SNHLY and CDR2 FYNNEI. The CDR3 consists of 12 residues. V gave up 7 bases and J gave up 5 bases, with 12 bases separating them. The CDR3, as DNA: TGTGCCAGCACCCCCAAGGGAAACGAGCAGTACTTC. Its protein product is CASTPKGNEQYF. Full variable domain (remainder filled in from reference TRBV2 and TRBJ2-7): EPEVTQTPSHQVTQMGQEVILRCVPISNHLYFYWYRQILGQKVEFLVSFYNNEISEKSEIFDDQFSVERPDGSNFTLKIRSTKLEDSAMYFCASTPKGNEQYFGPGTRLTVT.

This clone has only a few counts. This chain joins TRBV27 and TRBJ1-1; D unresolved. Germline assignment: CDR1 MNHEY and CDR2 SMNVEV (reference sequence). This CDR3 spans 15 amino acids. Trimming took 0 bases from V and 1 from J, leaving 9 bases between them. CDR3 in amino acids: CASSLSWNPNTEAFF. The CDR3 coding sequence is TGTGCCAGCAGTTTATCGTGGAACCCGAACACTGAAGCTTTCTTT.

The chain combines TRBV19 with TRBJ2-5; 8 nucleotides align to TRBD1. This CDR3 spans 15 amino acids. Per germline, CDR1 LNHDA and CDR2 SQIVND (reference sequence). Trimming took 6 bases from V and 0 from J; bases not matched to a gene: 6. CDR3 in amino acids: CASRRQGYYQETQYF. CDR3 coding DNA: TGTGCCAGTAGGAGACAGGGGTACTACCAAGAGACCCAGTACTTC.

The CDR3: CASSHRDGQSYEQYF. The CDR3 DNA reads TGTGCCAGTAGTCACCGGGACGGCCAATCCTACGAGCAGTACTTC. The chain carries TRBV19 and TRBJ2-7, with D tentatively TRBD1 or TRBD2 (5 bases each). The CDR3 loop spans 15 amino acids. V lost 5 bases and J 1 base, leaving 15 bases between the germline ends. CDR1 and CDR2 from the germline V gene are LNHDA and SQIVND (reference sequence).

The chain combines TRBV19 with TRBJ1-5; D not resolved. Trimming cost V 3 bases and J 7 bases, with 10 bases left between them. There are 13 residues in the CDR3. CDR1 is LNHDA and CDR2 is SQIVND in the germline V gene (reference sequence). The CDR3 protein is CASSMGSTQPQHF. The CDR3 DNA sequence: TGTGCCAGTAGTATGGGGTCAACGCAGCCCCAGCATTTT.

V gene TRBV11-2 combines with J gene TRBJ1-1; tentative D call: TRBD1 (6 bases). The CDR3 has 14 amino acids. Per the germline V gene, CDR1 is SGHAT and CDR2 is FQNNGV. V was cut by 5 bases and J by 0 bases, with 10 bases left in between. CDR3 DNA: TGTGCCAGCAGCGGACAGTACTTGAACACTGAAGCTTTCTTT. Translation: CASSGQYLNTEAFF.

The chain couples TRBV27 to TRBJ2-1; 9 bases align to TRBD2. This CDR3 comprises 16 residues. In germline, CDR1 is MNHEY, CDR2 SMNVEV (reference sequence). Losses at the gene ends were 3 bases for V and 2 bases for J; bases not matched to a gene: 5. CDR3 DNA sequence: TGTGCCAGCAGTTTGTCTAGCGGGATTGCCTACAATGAGCAGTTCTTC. Protein: CASSLSSGIAYNEQFF.

The chain joins TRBV2 to TRBJ2-7, with TRBD2 matching 7 bases. CDR3 length: 16 amino acids. After removal of 6 bases from V and 0 bases from J, the junction contained 11 bases not matched to a gene. Germline assignment: CDR1 SNHLY and CDR2 FYNNEI. The CDR3 here is CASSLLGGGGSYEQYF. The CDR3 nucleotides are TGTGCCAGCAGCCTCCTCGGTGGCGGGGGCTCCTACGAGCAGTACTTC.

J is TRBJ2-1 and V is TRBV5-4; no reliable D call. Looked up from germline, CDR1 is SGHNT and CDR2 is YYREEE (reference sequence). The CDR3 has 14 residues. Trimming took off 3 bases at V and 1 base at J, with 8 bases between the two ends. CDR3 protein: CASSSGESYNEQFF. The CDR3 coding sequence is TGTGCCAGCAGCTCCGGCGAGTCCTACAATGAGCAGTTCTTC. The variable domain in full, with the rest retrieved from reference TRBV5-4 and TRBJ2-1, is ETGVTQSPTHLIKTRGQQVTLRCSSQSGHNTVSWYQQALGQGPQFIFQYYREEENGRGNFPPRFSGLQFPNYSSELNVNALELDDSALYLCASSSGESYNEQFFGPGTRLTVL.

The chain couples TRBV27 to TRBJ1-5; D remains ambiguous. The V gene's germline CDR1 is MNHEY and CDR2 SMNVEV (reference sequence). Between the trimmed V and J ends, which lost 7 bases and 0 bases, there was a span of 13 bases. The CDR3 runs 15 residues. The CDR3 spells CASISAAYSNQPQHF. The DNA for the CDR3 is TGTGCCAGCATCTCGGCGGCCTATAGCAATCAGCCCCAGCATTTT.

J is TRBJ2-1 and V is TRBV6-4; 9 nucleotides align to TRBD2. CDR1 is MRHNA, CDR2 SNTAGT, per germline. After removal of 5 bases from V and 9 bases from J, the junction contained 8 bases not matched to a gene. The CDR3 is made up of 14 amino acids. CDR3 sequence: CASSWRFSGGEQFF. The CDR3 nucleotides are TGTGCCAGCAGTTGGAGGTTTAGCGGGGGTGAGCAGTTCTTC.

The rearrangement links TRBV7-7 to TRBJ2-2; D gene uncertain. The CDR3 has 13 amino acids. Looked up from germline, CDR1 is SSHAT and CDR2 is FNYEAQ (reference sequence). This chain's CDR3 is CAIPSGGTGELFF. In nucleotides, the CDR3 is TGTGCTATCCCCTCCGGCGGCACCGGGGAGCTGTTTTTT.

The chain combines TRBV7-2 with TRBJ2-7, with 7 bases fitting TRBD1. The CDR3 runs to 15 residues. Germline-derived CDR1 and CDR2 are SGHTA and FQGNSA. The V segment lost 6 bases and the J segment 2 bases; nucleotides outside the gene matches: 10. CDR3: CASRTGTAKTYEQYF. Here the CDR3 DNA reads TGTGCCAGCAGAACGGGGACAGCCAAGACCTACGAGCAGTACTTC. Full variable domain (rest looked up from reference TRBV7-2 and TRBJ2-7): GAGVSQSPSNKVTEKGKDVELRCDPISGHTALYWYRQSLGQGLEFLIYFQGNSAPDKSGLPSDRFSAERTGGSVSTLTIQRTQQEDSAVYLCASRTGTAKTYEQYFGPGTRLTVT.

This clone was detected only a few times. This sequence joins TRBV6-5 and TRBJ1-1, with D hard to call. V was clipped by 0 bases and J by 5 bases, with 7 bases between them. CDR1 MNHEY and CDR2 SVGAGI come from the germline V gene. The CDR3 is 13 amino acids. Written as DNA, the CDR3 is TGTGCCAGCAGTTACTCGAGGGATACTGAAGCTTTCTTT. It codes for CASSYSRDTEAFF.